This TCR beta chain was sequenced during a study of T-cell memory formation after mild COVID-19. About the research overall: Clusters were largely donor specific.

This clonotype was found a few times. Its antigen is not known. Study observations and caveats: There were some responding clones in pre-infection memory, which suggested that cross-reactive memory had joined. Clones that contracted from day 15 to 85 had balanced CD4/CD8; later expanders were CD4+ biased.

5'RACE with constant-segment primers yielded barcoded, UMI-tagged TCR alpha and TCR beta cDNA libraries. One entry per CDR3 protein, called by TCRdb with MiXCR from the 5' RACE reads. The sample carries hundreds of thousands of distinct CDR3 sequences, 20% to 25% recorded once. Trimming stripped 3 bases from V and 4 bases from J, with 12 bases between. The CDR3 extends over 14 amino acids. Germline values: CDR1 SGDLS, CDR2 YYNGEE. The sequenced material came from PBMCs or a T cell subset sorted from them (not recorded which). The genes are TRBV9 and TRBJ2-3; D is uncertain. The receptor's source is an adult woman who had mild COVID-19 (a few samples of this study predate the infection). Cell type and time point are not known. CDR3 region: CASSAFSTPDTQYF. CDR3 bases: TGTGCCAGCAGCGCTTTTTCGACGCCAGATACGCAGTATTTT.